Listed here are 16 T cell receptor beta chains from one sample, sequenced in a study of cytomegalovirus exposure and HLA in healthy donors. The primer mix had 60 Vbeta and 13 Jbeta primers. Using immunoSEQ multiplex PCR, the repertoire was profiled, and TCRdb retains in-frame clones only, with some absent. The sample has around 140,000 clones, approximately 57% seen once. The sample comprised PBMCs. These receptors were obtained from a male donor in good health and CMV-seronegative.

The chain links TRBV27 to TRBJ2-3; possible D gene TRBD2, 5 bases. Looked up from germline, CDR1 is MNHEY and CDR2 is SMNVEV (reference sequence). Trimming removed 7 bases at V and 6 bases at J, with 17 bases between. CDR3 length: 14 amino acids. In nucleotides, the CDR3 is TGTGCCAGCACCAAAGGACCACGAGGGGATACGCAGTATTTT. As protein: CASTKGPRGDTQYF.

The V call is TRBV5-1, the J call TRBJ1-2; D is perhaps TRBD1 (5 bases). The V gene's germline CDR1 is SGHRS and CDR2 YFSETQ. V lost 3 bases and J 2 bases, leaving 11 bases between the germline ends. The CDR3 covers 14 residues. The CDR3: CASSSETVNYGYTF. The CDR3 DNA is TGCGCCAGCAGCTCCGAGACAGTCAACTATGGCTACACCTTC.

This clone was observed a handful of times. The gene calls are TRBV9 and TRBJ1-1; 7 bases map to TRBD1. J gave up 5 bases and V 0 bases, and 7 bases lay outside the gene matches. Per germline, CDR1 SGDLS and CDR2 YYNGEE. The CDR3 loop spans 15 amino acids. The CDR3 nucleotides read TGTGCCAGCAGCGTAGGCCCAGGGGGAGGAACTGAAGCTTTCTTT. Its translation: CASSVGPGGGTEAFF.

This clone was detected a few times. This chain links TRBV2 with TRBJ2-5; tentatively, D is TRBD2 (6 bases). The assigned J gene may be wrong: the sequence end matches TRBJ2-7 better. The CDR3 covers 14 residues. Germline V lookup: CDR1 SNHLY, CDR2 FYNNEI. The chain's CDR3 is CASRRGTPPYEQYF. The CDR3 DNA reads as TGTGCCAGCCGACGCGGGACTCCACCCTACGAGCAGTACTTC.

A few counts support this clone. The chain combines TRBV7-3 with TRBJ2-3; D uncertain. This CDR3 has 13 amino acids. Germline V gene sequence: CDR1 SGHTA, CDR2 FQGTGA. The V and J ends lost 5 bases and 0 bases respectively, with 6 bases between them. CDR3 residues: CASSPISTDTQYF. The CDR3 nucleotides are TGTGCCAGCAGCCCCATCAGCACAGATACGCAGTATTTT.

The rearrangement uses TRBV15 and TRBJ2-1; 9 bases line up with TRBD1. The junction had 8 bases not matched to a gene; V was cut back by 1 base and J by 7 bases. Germline V gene data show CDR1 as LNHNV and CDR2 as YYDKDF (reference sequence). The CDR3 loop spans 16 amino acids. The CDR3 loop is CATSRGGTGSVNEQFF. The DNA for the CDR3 is TGTGCCACCAGCAGAGGGGGGACAGGGAGCGTAAATGAGCAGTTCTTC.

This clone was observed a few times. This chain joins TRBV7-2 and TRBJ2-3; possibly TRBD2 for D (7 bases). The V end was cut by 1 base, the J end by 2 bases, with 13 bases between. This CDR3 contains 16 residues. The germline gives CDR1 SGHTA, CDR2 FQGNSA. As DNA, the CDR3 is TGTGCCAGCAGCTTAGGGGGGCGGGGGACCACAGATACGCAGTATTTT. It specifies CASSLGGRGTTDTQYF.

The gene calls are TRBV28 and TRBJ2-7; unclear D gene. V was pared by 10 bases and J by 4 bases, with 14 bases between. CDR1 and CDR2 (germline): MDHEN, SYDVKM. The CDR3 consists of 12 residues. The CDR3 is CATTIPGYEQYF. The CDR3 DNA reads TGTGCCACCACTATCCCCGGGTACGAGCAGTACTTC.

The chain has TRBV9 and TRBJ2-6, with 12 nucleotides matching TRBD2. Germline V CDR1 and CDR2: SGDLS, YYNGEE. CDR3 length equals 18 residues. V shed 4 bases and J 0 bases; nucleotides not matched to a gene: 5. In DNA form, the CDR3 reads TGTGCCAGCAGCTTTCGACTAGCGGGGGCCTCTGGGGCCAACGTCCTGACTTTC. The encoded protein is CASSFRLAGASGANVLTF.

The rearrangement uses TRBV7-9 and TRBJ2-5, with 14 bases aligning to TRBD2. J was trimmed by 2 bases and V by 5 bases; bases with no gene match: 4. CDR1 is SEHNR, CDR2 FQNEAQ, per germline (reference sequence). The CDR3 is 16 residues long. CDR3 in DNA: TGTGCCAGCAGCCCCCGGACTAGCGGGGGGCAAGAGACCCAGTACTTC. This encodes CASSPRTSGGQETQYF.

The chain joins TRBV7-3 to TRBJ2-7; 10 nucleotides line up with TRBD1. With 5 bases clipped from V and 2 bases from J, the junction kept 18 bases outside the gene matches. This CDR3 region has 19 residues. Germline V gives CDR1 SGHTA, CDR2 FQGTGA. The CDR3 here is CASSLRGDRGSRRTYEQYF. CDR3 DNA: TGTGCCAGCAGCCTAAGAGGGGACAGGGGTAGTCGAAGAACCTACGAGCAGTACTTC. Looking up the rest from reference TRBV7-3 and TRBJ2-7 gives the full variable domain: GAGVSQTPSNKVTEKGKYVELRCDPISGHTALYWYRQSLGQGPEFLIYFQGTGAADDSGLPNDRFFAVRPEGSVSTLKIQRTERGDSAVYLCASSLRGDRGSRRTYEQYFGPGTRLTVT.

The chain has TRBV7-9 and TRBJ1-1; D might be TRBD1 (6 bases). From germline, CDR1 is SEHNR and CDR2 FQNEAQ (reference sequence). The V end was cut by 4 bases, the J end by 5 bases, with 11 bases between. The CDR3 covers 13 residues. The CDR3 here is CASSYREGTEAFF. CDR3 nucleotide sequence: TGTGCCAGCAGCTACAGGGAGGGGACTGAAGCTTTCTTT.

The chain combines TRBV27 with TRBJ2-1; the D gene is possibly TRBD1 (5 bases). Deletions cut 5 bases from V and 13 bases from J, with 15 bases between. Germline values: CDR1 MNHEY, CDR2 SMNVEV (reference sequence). This CDR3 contains 12 residues. CDR3 bases: TGTGCCAGCAGTCTCTCCAAGGACAAACAGTTCTTC. Protein: CASSLSKDKQFF.

The rearrangement uses TRBV6-1 and TRBJ1-5; a possible D gene is TRBD1 (5 bases). CDR3 length: 14 amino acids. Trimming removed 2 bases from V and 3 bases from J, with 8 bases in between. Germline V gene sequence: CDR1 MNHNS, CDR2 SASEGT. This CDR3 is CASSEQGSNQPQHF. CDR3 sequence (DNA): TGTGCCAGCAGTGAACAGGGCTCCAATCAGCCCCAGCATTTT.

This clone turned up a few times. This chain connects TRBV27 to TRBJ2-7; weak D call: TRBD2 (6 bases). Trimming took off 0 bases at V and 3 bases at J, with 15 bases between the two ends. The germline gives CDR1 MNHEY, CDR2 SMNVEV (reference sequence). This CDR3 has 16 residues. The CDR3 loop is CASSLSFPTSFYEQYF. The CDR3 DNA reads as TGTGCCAGCAGTTTATCGTTCCCTACTAGCTTCTACGAGCAGTACTTC.

A single count supports this clone. The CDR3 DNA is TGTGCCAGCAGTTTGGACAGAGCCTATGGCTACACCTTC. This encodes CASSLDRAYGYTF. The gene calls are TRBV7-2 and TRBJ1-2; TRBD1 is a possible D gene (6 bases). Germline CDR1 and CDR2: SGHTA and FQGNSA. V was shortened by 6 bases and J by 4 bases, with 12 bases between the two germline ends. CDR3 length equals 13 residues.